This T cell receptor (beta chain) comes out of a study of shared clonotypes between healthy human individuals. Naive CD8 cells, CD45RO-negative and positively selected for CCR7, excluded terminally differentiated effector memory CD45RA+ cells. Here immunoSEQ multiplex PCR was the method, and the copy in TCRdb shows in-frame clones only, minus some. The sample has about 2.1 million clones, just over 90% seen once. The length of the CDR3 is 15 residues. The TCR was taken from a man younger than 35 in good health. Some clones in this sample may be carry-over from other donors' samples. Material: naive CD8+ T cells from PBMCs. This chain joins TRBV21-1 and TRBJ1-5; TRBD1, the table's D call, lacks a check against the DNA. TRBV21-1 is designated a pseudogene. CDR3 DNA sequence: TGTGCCAGCAGCAAAGATCCGACAGGGGGTCAGCCCCAGCATTTT. Protein: CASSKDPTGGQPQHF.